The next 15 T cell receptor beta chains were all read from a single sample in a study of T cells after yellow fever vaccination. TCRdb re-derived calls from the 5' RACE reads in MiXCR, one entry per CDR3 protein. The table shows under 40,000 distinct CDR3 sequences, with less than 8% occurring only once. The sequencing used PBMCs, either bulk or a sorted T-cell subset (CD4+, CD8+, memory, or dextramer-sorted; not recorded which), collected on the day of the first yellow fever vaccination. These receptors were taken from a young man who received the YFV17D yellow fever vaccine.

The table lists this clonotype with a count of one. A read error is possible here, since a much larger clone lies one base away. V and J are TRBV5-4 and TRBJ2-5; unclear D gene. This CDR3 comprises 11 residues. CDR1 and CDR2 from the germline V gene are SGHNT and YYREEE (reference sequence). Trimming cost V 1 base and J 9 bases, with 7 bases left between them. Written as DNA, the CDR3 is TGTGCCAGCAGCTTGAGTGAGTCCCAGTACTTC. Its protein product is CASSLSESQYF.

Comments on this clonotype: This may arise from a read error, as a much more abundant clone is one base away. CDR3 coding DNA: TGTGCCAGCAGAAGGGGTTATTGGGAGACCCAGTACTTC. This codes for CASRRGYWETQYF. The chain links TRBV2 to TRBJ2-5; a weak D match, TRBD1 (5 bases). Germline values: CDR1 SNHLY, CDR2 FYNNEI. Between the trimmed V and J ends, which lost 6 bases and 5 bases, there was a span of 13 bases. The CDR3 consists of 13 residues. The full variable domain, its missing parts supplied by reference TRBV2 and TRBJ2-5, is EPEVTQTPSHQVTQMGQEVILRCVPISNHLYFYWYRQILGQKVEFLVSFYNNEISEKSEIFDDQFSVERPDGSNFTLKIRSTKLEDSAMYFCASRRGYWETQYFGPGTRLLVL.

The gene calls are TRBV29-1 and TRBJ1-2; the D gene is possibly TRBD1 (5 bases). The CDR3 has 11 residues. With 4 bases removed from V and 5 bases from J, the gap between germline ends came to 8 bases. CDR1 and CDR2 (germline): SQVTM, ANQGSEA. CDR3 nucleotide sequence: TGCAGCGTTGGCCAGGGATATGGCTACACCTTC. It yields the protein CSVGQGYGYTF.

This clonotype was detected only a few times. The chain uses TRBV6-1 and TRBJ2-6; a weak D match, TRBD2 (6 bases). The CDR3 contains 17 residues. Per the germline V gene, CDR1 is MNHNS and CDR2 is SASEGT. V gave up 8 bases and J gave up 0 bases, with 17 bases separating them. The CDR3 loop reads CASEGRGRGSGANVLTF. The CDR3 DNA is TGTGCCAGCGAGGGGCGGGGAAGGGGCTCTGGGGCCAACGTCCTGACTTTC.

The chain uses TRBV30 and TRBJ1-2; D is unresolved. Germline values: CDR1 GTSNPN, CDR2 SVGIG (reference sequence). V lost 0 bases, J lost 2 bases, and 7 bases lay in between. The CDR3 extends over 13 amino acids. Here the CDR3 reads CAWSVSMNYGYTF. In nucleotides, the CDR3 is TGTGCCTGGAGTGTTTCGATGAACTATGGCTACACCTTC. Complete variable domain (other parts from reference TRBV30 and TRBJ1-2): SQTIHQWPATLVQPVGSPLSLECTVEGTSNPNLYWYRQAAGRGLQLLFYSVGIGQISSEVPQNLSASRPQDRQFILSSKKLLLSDSGFYLCAWSVSMNYGYTFGSGTRLTVV.

In this sample, this clonotype turned up many times. The rearrangement links TRBV3-1 to TRBJ2-5, with no clear D. CDR3 length: 13 residues. Germline loops: CDR1 LGHDT, CDR2 YNNKEL (reference sequence). V was pared by 4 bases and J by 7 bases, with 13 bases between. The DNA for the CDR3 is TGTGCCAGCAGCCCTGGTTCCTGGGCGACCCAGTACTTC. It yields the protein CASSPGSWATQYF.

The sample holds many counts of this clonotype. The genes are TRBV10-3 and TRBJ2-3, with 7 bases matching TRBD2. The trim removed 8 bases at V and 0 bases at J, leaving 11 bases unmatched. The CDR3 loop spans 16 amino acids. Germline CDR1 is ENHRY and CDR2 is SYGVKD. The CDR3 region has the DNA TGTGCCATCTCCCCGGCGGGGGTCAGAAGCACAGATACGCAGTATTTT. Translated: CAISPAGVRSTDTQYF.

This clonotype was seen at least ten times. The rearrangement joins TRBV6-5 to TRBJ1-6; maybe TRBD1 (6 bases). Looked up from germline, CDR1 is MNHEY and CDR2 is SVGAGI. The length of the CDR3 is 15 residues. Trimming stripped 6 bases from V and 9 bases from J, with 18 bases between. CDR3 protein: CASSQYTGRSSPLHF. The CDR3 nucleotides are TGTGCCAGCAGCCAGTACACAGGGAGATCTTCACCCCTCCACTTT.

The rearrangement links TRBV20-1 to TRBJ1-1; the match to TRBD1 covers 7 bases. Germline V gives CDR1 DFQATT, CDR2 SNEGSKA (reference sequence). This CDR3 region has 16 residues. V was clipped by 0 bases and J by 4 bases; unmatched bases: 11. As DNA, the CDR3 is TGCAGTGCTAGAGATGTAATACAGGGGTCCCGCACTGAAGCTTTCTTT. Translating it yields CSARDVIQGSRTEAFF.

This clonotype appeared a few times. The J gene is TRBJ1-4, the V gene TRBV11-2, with D perhaps matching TRBD1 (5 bases). The CDR3 runs 13 residues. Deletions cut 1 base from V and 15 bases from J, with 15 bases between. Germline V gives CDR1 SGHAT, CDR2 FQNNGV. In nucleotides, the CDR3 is TGTGCCAGCAGCTTAGCTTCGGGGCGAATAGTGTTTTTT. This sequence encodes CASSLASGRIVFF.

The chain couples TRBV4-2 to TRBJ2-1; tentatively, D is TRBD1 or TRBD2 (5 bases each). Germline V CDR1 and CDR2: LGHNA, YNFKEQ. Trimming stripped 0 bases from V and 8 bases from J, with 14 bases between. The CDR3 sequence is 15 residues long. DNA for the CDR3: TGTGCCAGCAGCCAAGAAACGAGGGGCCGACATGAGCAGTTCTTC. Translation gives CASSQETRGRHEQFF.

This clonotype was counted ten times or more. This chain uses TRBV27 with TRBJ2-3; 8 nucleotides agree with TRBD2. Germline assignment: CDR1 MNHEY and CDR2 SMNVEV (reference sequence). The CDR3 extends over 17 amino acids. V was pared by 0 bases and J by 2 bases, with 7 bases of the junction left unmatched. CDR3 amino acids: CASSLSRRRGATDTQYF. In DNA, the CDR3 is TGTGCCAGCAGTTTATCGCGCCGGCGGGGGGCCACAGATACGCAGTATTTT.

In its sample, this clonotype was seen many times. The chain employs TRBV4-3 and TRBJ2-6; weak D call: TRBD1 (5 bases). Trimming removed 0 bases from V and 1 base from J, with 19 bases in between. Germline values: CDR1 LGHNA, CDR2 YSLEER. The CDR3 is 20 amino acids. This CDR3 is CASSQDLRRQLDSGANVLTF. The CDR3 region has the DNA TGCGCCAGCAGCCAAGATCTCAGAAGACAGCTGGATTCTGGGGCCAACGTCCTGACTTTC.

In its sample, this clonotype was seen many times. The chain employs TRBV2 and TRBJ2-1; D is perhaps TRBD1 (6 bases). V was pared by 11 bases and J by 9 bases, with 17 bases between. The CDR3 extends over 12 amino acids. Germline CDR1 and CDR2: SNHLY and FYNNEI. For the CDR3, the DNA is TGTGCCGGCCGGCCCCAGGGGCCTGAGCAGTTCTTC. It yields the protein CAGRPQGPEQFF.

This clonotype was observed a handful of times. At one of its ends the junction is not consistent with the germline gene, which may arise from a read error. The chain joins TRBV3-1 to TRBJ1-6; D ambiguous. This CDR3 comprises 15 residues. CDR1 is LGHDT, CDR2 YNNKEL, per germline (reference sequence). The CDR3 region is CATSQEDLDNSPLHF. In DNA, the CDR3 is TGTGCCACCAGCCAAGAGGACCTGGATAATTCACCCCTCCACTTT. The whole variable domain, filled in from reference TRBV3-1 and TRBJ1-6, reads DTAVSQTPKYLVTQMGNDKSIKCEQNLGHDTMYWYKQDSKKFLKIMFSYNNKELIINETVPNRFSPKSPDKAHLNLHINSLELGDSAVYFCATSQEDLDNSPLHFGNGTRLTVT.